Listed below are T cell receptor beta chains from one sample, sequenced in a study of identical twins. TCRdb re-called the 5' RACE reads with MiXCR, one entry per CDR3 protein. The data contain roughly 470,000 distinct CDR3 sequences, roughly an eighth of them singletons. The same specimen was also included in a second study, on yellow fever vaccine responses in identical twins.

Sequencing was done on a sample of CD4+ T cells sorted from blood. The receptors here all came from a woman between 18 and 29 years old in good health. CDR3s include the opening cysteine and the closing phenylalanine or tryptophan. A D gene is named only where the DNA matches it firmly. Clone sizes are given selectively: once, few, many, or a class where the clone is expanded.

clone_size j_call d_call v_call cdr3_nt cdr3_aa
- TRBJ2-1 - TRBV6-5 TGTGCCAGCAGTTACTCGAGGAGTCAGATAGTATACAATGAGCAGTTCTTC CASSYSRSQIVYNEQFF
many TRBJ2-4 - TRBV5-6 TGTGCCAGCAGCGAACCCGGACAGAAACAAAACATTCAGTACTTC CASSEPGQKQNIQYF
- TRBJ2-5 - TRBV24-1 TGTGCCACCAGTGATGCAACGGAGACCCAGTACTTC CATSDATETQYF
- TRBJ2-7 TRBD1 TRBV5-4 TGTGCCAGCAGCTTGGGGGGACAGGGAGGGCACGAGCAGTACTTC CASSLGGQGGHEQYF
- TRBJ2-7 TRBD1 TRBV7-8 TGTGCCAGCAGCCGGACGCTAGGACAGGGGGCCTACGAGCAGTACTTC CASSRTLGQGAYEQYF
- TRBJ2-2 - TRBV20-1 TGCAGTGCTAGAGATCTCTCCTACACCACCGGGGAGCTGTTTTTT CSARDLSYTTGELFF
- TRBJ2-7 TRBD2 TRBV30 TGTGCCTGGAGTGTATTAGCGGGAGGGCTCCCGGACTTC CAWSVLAGGLPDF
few TRBJ1-4 TRBD1 TRBV29-1 TGCAGCGTTGAAAGGGGGCAGAATGAAAAACTGTTTTTT CSVERGQNEKLFF
few TRBJ2-1 - TRBV29-1 TGCAGCGTTGCGGGGACCAGGGAGATGGATGAGCAGTTCTTC CSVAGTREMDEQFF
- TRBJ1-1 - TRBV7-9 TGTGCCAGCAGCTTCCCGATTATCACTGAAGCTTTCTTT CASSFPIITEAFF
- TRBJ2-3 TRBD2 TRBV4-3 TGCGCCAGCAGCCAAGGGGCTAGCGGGAGCACAGATACGCAGTATTTT CASSQGASGSTDTQYF
few TRBJ2-3 TRBD2 TRBV7-9 TGTGCCAGCAGCCCCGGGACTAGCCATGGAGATACGCAGTATTTT CASSPGTSHGDTQYF
few TRBJ2-7 TRBD2 TRBV3-1 TGTGCCAGCAGCCAAGGAGCGGGGGGGCTCTACGAGCAGTACTTC CASSQGAGGLYEQYF
many TRBJ2-5 - TRBV5-1 TGCGCCAGCAGCTCCACCCAAGAGACCCAGTACTTC CASSSTQETQYF
- TRBJ2-7 TRBD1 TRBV29-1 TGCAGCGCCAAGGGGACAGCTGACCCCTACGAGCAGTACTTC CSAKGTADPYEQYF
few TRBJ1-5 - TRBV12-3/TRBV12-4 TGTGCCAGCAGTTTAGGACAGGACAGGCCCCAGCATTTT CASSLGQDRPQHF
- TRBJ1-2 - TRBV5-1 TGCGCCAGCTCCAGGGGTGAGACTAACTATGGCTACACCTTC CASSRGETNYGYTF
- TRBJ1-5 - TRBV4-1 TGCGCCAGCAGCCAAGTTGGGCAGACCAATCAGCCCCAGCATTTT CASSQVGQTNQPQHF
few TRBJ2-7 - TRBV7-2 TGTGCCAGCAGCCCTGATACCGAGCAGTACTTC CASSPDTEQYF
- TRBJ2-2 - TRBV7-9 TGTGCCAGCAGCTTAGGTAGGAGCGCGAACACCGGGGAGCTGTTTTTT CASSLGRSANTGELFF
- TRBJ2-3 TRBD2 TRBV7-2 TGTGCCAGCAGTCTAGCGGGAGAGGATACGCAGTATTTT CASSLAGEDTQYF
few TRBJ2-1 TRBD1 TRBV30 TGTGCCTGGAGCTCCAGGGGGTTAAGCTCCTACAATGAGCAGTTCTTC CAWSSRGLSSYNEQFF
- TRBJ2-7 - TRBV6-2/TRBV6-3 TGTGCCAGCAGTTACTTCCGGGGATCGGGAGAGCAGTACTTC CASSYFRGSGEQYF
- TRBJ2-2 TRBD2 TRBV27 TGTGCCAGCCAAGCGGGGGGAAGCACCGGGGAGCTGTTTTTT CASQAGGSTGELFF
- TRBJ2-3 - TRBV29-1 TGCAGCGTTCGAGCGGACCGCACAGATACGCAGTATTTT CSVRADRTDTQYF
few TRBJ1-3 - TRBV6-5 TGTGCCAGCAGTTACTCTACCAGCTCTGGAAACACCATATATTTT CASSYSTSSGNTIYF
few TRBJ1-4 TRBD1 TRBV20-1 TGCAGTGCTAGAGGAAACAAACAGGGGGGACTGTTTTTT CSARGNKQGGLFF
few TRBJ1-2 - TRBV24-1 TGTGCCACCAGTCAAACCCCGGGGTATGGCTACACCTTC CATSQTPGYGYTF
many TRBJ2-4 - TRBV5-1 TGCGCCAGCAGCTTGAGGAGCGGAGGAAAAGACATTCAGTACTTC CASSLRSGGKDIQYF
few TRBJ1-2 - TRBV7-3 TGTGCCAGCAGCGCAGGGCCCAGGAATTCCAACTATGGCTACACCTTC CASSAGPRNSNYGYTF
many TRBJ1-1 TRBD1 TRBV7-9 TGTGCCAGCAGCTTCAGACAGGGGAACACTGAAGCTTTCTTT CASSFRQGNTEAFF
- TRBJ2-1 TRBD1 TRBV29-1 TGCAGCGTGGACAGGGTGGCCTACAATGAGCAGTTCTTC CSVDRVAYNEQFF
few TRBJ2-7 TRBD2 TRBV7-2 TGTGCCAGCAGCCTCGGGACTAGCGCCTCCTACGAGCAGTACTTC CASSLGTSASYEQYF
- TRBJ2-7 - TRBV6-2/TRBV6-3 TGTGCCAGCAGGGGAACAGCCGCCTACGAGCAGTACTTC CASRGTAAYEQYF
few TRBJ1-2 - TRBV3-1 TGTGCCAGCAGCCAAGAAGCTTTTCATGGCTACACCTTC CASSQEAFHGYTF
many TRBJ2-1 - TRBV3-1 TGTGCCAGCAGCCAGCAGGGGATCCGCCGCAATGAGCAGTTCTTC CASSQQGIRRNEQFF
many TRBJ1-5 - TRBV7-2 TGTGCCAGCAGCTTAAAAGCAGGGAACCAGCCCCAGCATTTT CASSLKAGNQPQHF
- TRBJ2-1 - TRBV30 TGTGCCTGGAGTGTAATGGGAGCTTGGTTCTTC CAWSVMGAWFF
few TRBJ2-7 - TRBV20-1 TGCAGTGCTAGAGTCCCCTCCCTCGGCTACGAGCAGTACTTC CSARVPSLGYEQYF
- TRBJ1-1 - TRBV6-5 TGTGCCAGCAGTTACGGGTTGTGGGACACTGAAGCTTTCTTT CASSYGLWDTEAFF
few TRBJ2-3 - TRBV5-5 TGTGCCAGCAGCGCGGACTACCCCGGGGGGCCAGATACGCAGTATTTT CASSADYPGGPDTQYF
few TRBJ2-5 TRBD2 TRBV12-3/TRBV12-4 TGTGCCAGCAGTCCCGACTGGGGAGGGGAGACCCAGTACTTC CASSPDWGGETQYF
- TRBJ2-3 TRBD2 TRBV12-3/TRBV12-4 TGTGCCAGCAGTCCTTTAGCGGGAGGAGCAGATACGCAGTATTTT CASSPLAGGADTQYF
few TRBJ2-7 TRBD1 TRBV11-1 TGTGCCAGCAGCTCGACAGGGATAGGGGTCGGCTACGAGCAGTACTTC CASSSTGIGVGYEQYF
many TRBJ2-5 - TRBV5-1 TGCGCCAGCAGCTCCTCTCCAGGTTTGCGGCAAGAGACCCAGTACTTC CASSSSPGLRQETQYF
- TRBJ2-3 - TRBV27 TGTGCCACTCACCGGACCTCCGGAGATACGCAGTATTTT CATHRTSGDTQYF
few TRBJ2-7 - TRBV20-1 TGCAGTGCTAGAGAAACCGGGACACTCTACGAGCAGTACTTC CSARETGTLYEQYF
- TRBJ1-4 - TRBV29-1 TGCAGCGTTGAAAAGGGGGAAAAACTGTTTTTT CSVEKGEKLFF
- TRBJ2-3 TRBD1 TRBV5-1 TGCGCCAGCAGTTCCCAGGGGGCGCCGACAGATACGCAGTATTTT CASSSQGAPTDTQYF
few TRBJ2-1 TRBD2 TRBV20-1 TGCAGTGCCAGTGGGACTAGCGGGTACAATGAGCAGTTCTTC CSASGTSGYNEQFF
few TRBJ2-7 - TRBV6-1 TGTGCCAGCAGTGCCGGGGGTACCCCTATTCACGAGCAGTACTTC CASSAGGTPIHEQYF
- TRBJ2-1 TRBD2 TRBV27 TGTGCCAGCAAGACGAGACTAGCTAACTACAATGAGCAGTTCTTC CASKTRLANYNEQFF
few TRBJ2-5 - TRBV5-1 TGCGCCAGCAGCTTGGAACAGGGTAAACGAGAGACCCAGTACTTC CASSLEQGKRETQYF
- TRBJ2-5 - TRBV30 TGTGCCTGGAGTGTAGGTGGGCTGGAGACCCAGTACTTC CAWSVGGLETQYF